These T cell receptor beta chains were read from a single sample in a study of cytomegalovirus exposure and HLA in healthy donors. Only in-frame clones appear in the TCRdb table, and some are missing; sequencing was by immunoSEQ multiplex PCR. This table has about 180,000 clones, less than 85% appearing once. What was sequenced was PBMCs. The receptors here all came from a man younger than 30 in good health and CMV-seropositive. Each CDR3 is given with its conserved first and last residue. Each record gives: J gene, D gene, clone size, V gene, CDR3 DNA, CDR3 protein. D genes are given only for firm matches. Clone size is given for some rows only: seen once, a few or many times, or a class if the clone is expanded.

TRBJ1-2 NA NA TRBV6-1 TGTGCCAGCAGTGAAGACGTACTGGTCTACACCTTC CASSEDVLVYTF
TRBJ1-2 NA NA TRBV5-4 TGTGCCAGCAGCCGGGGTACAGAGAGGGGCTACACCTTC CASSRGTERGYTF
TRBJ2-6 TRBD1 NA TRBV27 TGTGCCAGCAGTTTCAGGGGGCCGGGGGCCAACGTCCTGACTTTC CASSFRGPGANVLTF
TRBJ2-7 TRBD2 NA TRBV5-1 TGCGCCAGCAACCGACTAGCGGGTACCTACGAGCAGTACTTC CASNRLAGTYEQYF
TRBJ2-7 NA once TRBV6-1 TGTGCCAGCGACTACAGCTACGAGCAGTACTTC CASDYSYEQYF
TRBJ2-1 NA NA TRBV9 TGTGCCAGCAGCGAGGGGGGGCTGGTCAATGAGCAGTTCTTC CASSEGGLVNEQFF
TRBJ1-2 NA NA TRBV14 TGTGCCAGCAGCGGCCAGGGGAGAAGCTATGGCTACACCTTC CASSGQGRSYGYTF
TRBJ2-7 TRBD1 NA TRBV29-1 TGCAGCGTTGAAGCCGGACAGGGGGGCTACGAGCAGTACTTC CSVEAGQGGYEQYF
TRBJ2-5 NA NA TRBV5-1 TGCGCCAGCAGCTTACCTAGTGGGGGGGAGACCCAGTACTTC CASSLPSGGETQYF
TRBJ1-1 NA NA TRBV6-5 TGTGCCAGCAGTTACCAGCAGAGGGTCACTGAAGCTTTCTTT CASSYQQRVTEAFF
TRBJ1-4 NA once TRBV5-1 TGCGCCAGCAGCTGGTCGAGTGGAACTAATGAAAAACTGTTTTTT CASSWSSGTNEKLFF
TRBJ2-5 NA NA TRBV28 TGTGCCAGCAGTGGGGCTACAGAGTACCAAGAGACCCAGTACTTC CASSGATEYQETQYF
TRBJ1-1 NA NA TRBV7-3 TGTGCCAGCAGCTTAGATGGGAGCGCACCGAACACTGAAGCTTTCTTT CASSLDGSAPNTEAFF
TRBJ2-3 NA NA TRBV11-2 TGTGCCAGCAGAGCGGTCACAGATACGCAGTATTTT CASRAVTDTQYF
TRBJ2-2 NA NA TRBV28 TGTGCCAGCAGTTTCCGGAACACCGGGGAGCTGTTTTTT CASSFRNTGELFF
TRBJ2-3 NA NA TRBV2 TGTGCCAGCACCCGAGACTTCAGTAGCACAGATACGCAGTATTTT CASTRDFSSTDTQYF
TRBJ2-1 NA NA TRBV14 TGTGCCAGCAGCCTCTCCAATGAGCAGTTCTTC CASSLSNEQFF
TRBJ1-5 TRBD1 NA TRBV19 TGTGCCAGTAGAAACAGGGGGGGCCAGAATCAGCCCCAGCATTTT CASRNRGGQNQPQHF
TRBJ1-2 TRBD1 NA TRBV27 TGTGCCAGCAGTTTACGGACAGGCCATGGCTACACCTTC CASSLRTGHGYTF
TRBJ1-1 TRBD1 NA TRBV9 TGTGCCAGCAGCGTTGAGGGACAGCCGAACACTGAAGCTTTCTTT CASSVEGQPNTEAFF
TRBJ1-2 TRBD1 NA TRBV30 TGTGCCAGTCGGGACAGCACTAACTATGGCTACACCTTC CASRDSTNYGYTF
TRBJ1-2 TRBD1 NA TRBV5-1 TGCGCCAGCAGCTTGGATACGACAGGGGGCAGAGAAGGCTACACCTTC CASSLDTTGGREGYTF